These T cell receptor beta chains were read from a single sample in a study of blood T cell repertoires in COVID-19. The table came from immunoSEQ multiplex PCR; TCRdb's copy has only in-frame clones and leaves some out. The repertoire includes about 250,000 clones, around 87% of them detected once, and around 1.9% sits in the top ten. Sequencing input: peripheral blood. These receptors were obtained from a woman aged 55-69 years with COVID-19, enrolled during active disease. Each CDR3 is given with its conserved first and last residue. A D gene is named only where the DNA matches it firmly. Rows give clone size only sometimes, using once, few, many, or a class for an expanded clone.

>TRBV6-5|.|TRBD1|TRBJ1-5
CASKGQGAGQPQHF
TGTGCCAGCAAGGGACAGGGGGCTGGTCAGCCCCAGCATTTT
>TRBV5-4|once|.|TRBJ1-2
CASSLDRERGYTF
TGTGCCAGCAGCTTGGACAGGGAAAGGGGCTACACCTTC
>TRBV5-5|.|.|TRBJ1-2
CASSLVGGANYGYTF
TGTGCCAGCAGCTTGGTAGGGGGAGCTAACTATGGCTACACCTTC
>TRBV11-3|.|TRBD1|TRBJ2-5
CASSTTRTGGDQETQYF
TGTGCCAGCAGCACCACTCGGACAGGGGGAGACCAAGAGACCCAGTACTTC
>TRBV5-6|.|TRBD2|TRBJ2-1
CASSSPQLAGENNEQFF
TGTGCCAGCAGCTCCCCCCAACTAGCGGGGGAGAACAATGAGCAGTTCTTC
>TRBV3-1/TRBV3-2|.|TRBD1|TRBJ1-1
CASSLTGQANTEAFF
TGTGCCAGCAGCCTAACCGGACAGGCCAACACTGAAGCTTTCTTT
>TRBV3-1/TRBV3-2|few|TRBD1|TRBJ1-5
CASSLGGSMSNQPQHF
TGTGCCAGCAGCCTAGGGGGCTCGATGAGCAATCAGCCCCAGCATTTT
>TRBV18|.|.|TRBJ1-1
CASSPPQGRNTEAFF
TGTGCCAGCTCACCCCCTCAGGGGCGGAACACTGAAGCTTTCTTT
>TRBV11-2|.|.|TRBJ2-1
CASSPRLTSSYNEQFF
TGTGCCAGCAGCCCCAGACTGACGAGCTCCTACAATGAGCAGTTCTTC
>TRBV15|.|.|TRBJ1-1
CATVQSMNTEAFF
TGTGCCACCGTACAGAGCATGAACACTGAAGCTTTCTTT
>TRBV7-8|once|.|TRBJ1-6
CASSLVRSPAARRPGSPLHF
TGTGCCAGCAGCTTAGTACGTTCCCCCGCGGCACGGCGACCGGGTTCACCCCTCCACTTT
>TRBV29-1|.|TRBD1|TRBJ1-2
CSATTGEDYGYTF
TGCAGCGCTACGACAGGGGAGGACTATGGCTACACCTTC
>TRBV2|few|.|TRBJ1-1
CASSDFMLGGGSAFF
TGTGCCAGCAGTGATTTTATGTTAGGTGGAGGCTCCGCTTTCTTT
>TRBV19|.|TRBD1|TRBJ1-5
CASSIESGGVGNQPQHF
TGTGCCAGTAGTATAGAGTCAGGGGGAGTCGGCAATCAGCCCCAGCATTTT
>TRBV5-1|.|TRBD2|TRBJ2-3
CASSLPTSGGTDTQYF
TGCGCCAGCAGCTTACCGACTAGCGGGGGAACAGATACGCAGTATTTT
>TRBV30|.|.|TRBJ1-1
CAWTSGGGAEAFF
TGTGCCTGGACTTCGGGGGGAGGTGCTGAAGCTTTCTTT
>TRBV5-1|.|.|TRBJ1-4
CASSLVTGQQREKLFF
TGCGCCAGCAGCTTGGTAACTGGACAGCAGAGGGAAAAACTGTTTTTT
>TRBV29-1|.|.|TRBJ2-1
CSVEIRNEQFF
TGCAGCGTTGAAATCCGCAATGAGCAGTTCTTC
>TRBV29-1|.|.|TRBJ1-2
CSVEARLYGYTF
TGCAGCGTTGAGGCCAGGCTCTACGGCTACACCTTC
>TRBV12-5|.|TRBD2|TRBJ2-1
CAIGGANEQFF
TGTGCTATCGGGGGGGCAAATGAGCAGTTCTTC
>TRBV28|.|.|TRBJ1-2
CASSLTAGSYGYTF
TGTGCCAGCAGTTTAACAGCGGGATCGTATGGCTACACCTTC
>TRBV20-1|.|TRBD2|TRBJ2-3
CSASEGAGIGTQYF
TGCAGTGCTAGTGAAGGAGCGGGGATCGGTACGCAGTATTTT
>TRBV7-9|once|TRBD1|TRBJ1-2
CASSPGQGEYYGYTF
TGTGCCAGCAGTCCAGGACAGGGAGAGTACTATGGCTACACCTTC
>TRBV5-1|.|.|TRBJ2-2
CASSRMAGTGELFF
TGCGCCAGCAGCCGGATGGCGGGGACCGGGGAGCTGTTTTTT
>TRBV7-7|.|.|TRBJ2-1
CASSLEGKGEQFF
TGTGCTAGCAGCTTAGAGGGGAAGGGTGAGCAGTTCTTC
>TRBV7-9|.|TRBD1|TRBJ1-1
CASSLEDREMNTEAFF
TGTGCCAGCAGCTTAGAAGACAGGGAGATGAACACTGAAGCTTTCTTT
>TRBV7-2|.|.|TRBJ1-2
CASSLAPIGQPYGYTF
TGTGCCAGCAGCCTCGCTCCTATCGGACAGCCCTATGGCTACACCTTC
>TRBV7-3|.|TRBD2|TRBJ2-3
CASSLQTSGGAADTQYF
TGTGCCAGCAGCCTACAGACTAGCGGGGGGGCGGCAGATACGCAGTATTTT
>TRBV6-1|.|.|TRBJ2-1
CASSETTLREQFF
TGTGCCAGCAGTGAAACCACTCTTCGTGAGCAGTTCTTC
>TRBV7-6|once|.|TRBJ1-2
CASSLTPTGRNYGYTF
TGTGCCAGCAGCTTAACTCCCACAGGTAGGAACTATGGCTACACCTTC
>TRBV19|.|.|TRBJ1-2
CASSTQGSYGYTF
TGTGCCAGTAGCACACAGGGTAGCTATGGCTACACCTTC
>TRBV11-3|once|.|TRBJ1-1
CASSETRDPSKAFF
TGTGCCAGCAGCGAGACTAGGGATCCTTCAAAAGCATTCTTT
>TRBV25-1|.|.|TRBJ1-1
CASSDRAVPEAFF
TGTGCCAGCAGTGATCGAGCCGTACCTGAAGCTTTCTTT
>TRBV27|.|TRBD1|TRBJ1-5
CASSSRDSYNQPQHF
TGTGCCAGCAGTTCCCGGGACAGTTACAATCAGCCCCAGCATTTT
>TRBV11-1|.|.|TRBJ1-3
CASSYSQSAGNTIYF
TGTGCCAGCAGCTACTCACAGTCGGCTGGAAACACCATATATTTT
>TRBV27|once|.|TRBJ2-3
CASSLSHISDTQYF
TGTGCCAGCAGTTTATCGCACATATCGGATACGCAGTATTTT
>TRBV11-2|.|.|TRBJ2-1
CASSFQEGTYNEQFF
TGTGCCAGCAGCTTCCAAGAGGGAACCTACAATGAGCAGTTCTTC
>TRBV6-2/TRBV6-3|.|TRBD2|TRBJ2-7
CASSYPYGLAYEQYF
TGTGCCAGCAGTTACCCCTACGGACTAGCCTACGAGCAGTACTTC
>TRBV4-1|.|TRBD1|TRBJ1-1
CASSRYGDRVNTEAFF
TGCGCCAGCAGCCGTTATGGGGACAGGGTGAACACTGAAGCTTTCTTT
>TRBV6-2/TRBV6-3|.|.|TRBJ1-1
CASSLGGGNTEAFF
TGTGCCAGCAGCCTCGGGGGGGGGAACACTGAAGCTTTCTTT
>TRBV11-2|.|TRBD2|TRBJ2-1
CASSLLTASGGLLSGEQFF
TGTGCCAGCAGCTTATTAACGGCTAGCGGGGGTCTCCTTTCTGGGGAGCAGTTCTTC
>TRBV5-1|once|.|TRBJ1-2
CASRRSSMTVDYGYTF
TGCGCCAGCAGACGGAGCTCGATGACAGTTGACTATGGCTACACCTTC
>TRBV2|.|TRBD1|TRBJ1-2
CASRAGGIGSGYTF
TGTGCCAGCAGAGCAGGGGGAATTGGGAGCGGCTACACCTTC
>TRBV7-8|.|.|TRBJ1-1
CASSLTGRAGTEAFF
TGTGCCAGCAGCTTAACGGGCAGAGCGGGGACTGAAGCTTTCTTT
>TRBV4-3|.|.|TRBJ1-1
CASSQNEGVGTEAFF
TGCGCCAGCAGCCAAAACGAGGGGGTGGGCACTGAAGCTTTCTTT
>TRBV4-3|.|.|TRBJ2-7
CASSQDSGSYEQYF
TGCGCCAGCAGCCAAGATTCGGGGTCCTACGAGCAGTACTTC
>TRBV27|.|.|TRBJ2-7
CASSSTGSYEQYF
TGTGCCAGCAGTTCAACAGGGTCCTACGAGCAGTACTTC
>TRBV7-8|.|TRBD1|TRBJ2-3
CASRLDGTGWSTDTQYF
TGTGCCAGCAGATTAGACGGGACAGGGTGGAGCACAGATACGCAGTATTTT
>TRBV7-2|.|.|TRBJ1-3
CASSFTTGSRNTIYF
TGTGCCAGCAGTTTTACTACGGGGAGTAGGAACACCATATATTTT
>TRBV4-3|.|TRBD1|TRBJ1-2
CASSLTGNYGYTF
TGCGCCAGCAGCCTGACAGGGAACTATGGCTACACCTTC
>TRBV12-3/TRBV12-4|.|.|TRBJ1-2
CASSPPGVGGYTF
TGTGCCAGCAGTCCACCCGGGGTAGGTGGCTACACCTTC
>TRBV2|.|.|TRBJ1-3
CASSEYWSSGNTIYF
TGTGCCAGCAGTGAATACTGGTCCTCTGGAAACACCATATATTTT
>TRBV7-8|.|.|TRBJ1-3
CASSPRQVSGNTIYF
TGTGCCAGCAGCCCCCGGCAGGTCTCTGGAAACACCATATATTTT